This TCR beta chain was obtained from a study of blood T cell repertoires in COVID-19. Source study methods: For nucleated cells, counts were estimated from reference gene primer amplification. Clones were read by immunoSEQ multiplex PCR, and TCRdb kept only the in-frame ones, dropping some. V and J calls plus clone size are reproduced from that table; the DNA served to infer D and trimming. The sample has about 280,000 clones, roughly 90% seen once. Comments on this clone: The same CDR3 is also encoded by other DNA sequences in this sample.

Participants' reported clinical history set cohort assignment. Someone with COVID-19 had been met by exposed participants within 2 weeks before study entry. Germline V gene sequence: CDR1 MNHEY, CDR2 SVGAGI. This CDR3 is built from 13 residues. The V end was cut by 6 bases, the J end by 10 bases, with 13 bases between. The chain carries TRBV6-5 and TRBJ1-6; D perhaps matches TRBD1 (5 bases). Sequenced input: PBMCs or T cells enriched from blood (not recorded which). This receptor was identified in a man aged 40-50 years who had been exposed to COVID-19. The CDR3 nucleotides read TGTGCCAGCAGCCCCGGGGGGGGGTCACCCCTCCACTTT. It yields the protein CASSPGGGSPLHF.